The clone carrying this TCR beta chain was observed at least ten times. The sample originates from a study of T cells in Graves' hyperthyroidism and ophthalmopathy. Germline CDR1 and CDR2: MDHEN and SYDVKM. This CDR3 is built from 16 residues. The ends lost 3 bases at V and 0 bases at J; junction bases unmatched: 5. RNA transcripts provided the source from which TCR beta CDR3 regions were amplified. The study used the HTBI primer set for a first-round RT-PCR of the TCR CDR3. TCRdb reprocessed the multiplex PCR reads with MiXCR, giving one entry per CDR3 protein. The table has hundreds of thousands of distinct CDR3 sequences, roughly 15% seen once.

The sequenced material came from blood. This chain uses TRBV28 with TRBJ2-1; 7 bases agree with TRBD1. This receptor was identified in a woman aged 40 to 49 with Graves' ophthalmopathy. The CDR3 sequence is CASSLGQWGSYNEQFF. CDR3 in DNA: TGTGCCAGCAGTTTGGGACAGTGGGGCTCCTACAATGAGCAGTTCTTC.